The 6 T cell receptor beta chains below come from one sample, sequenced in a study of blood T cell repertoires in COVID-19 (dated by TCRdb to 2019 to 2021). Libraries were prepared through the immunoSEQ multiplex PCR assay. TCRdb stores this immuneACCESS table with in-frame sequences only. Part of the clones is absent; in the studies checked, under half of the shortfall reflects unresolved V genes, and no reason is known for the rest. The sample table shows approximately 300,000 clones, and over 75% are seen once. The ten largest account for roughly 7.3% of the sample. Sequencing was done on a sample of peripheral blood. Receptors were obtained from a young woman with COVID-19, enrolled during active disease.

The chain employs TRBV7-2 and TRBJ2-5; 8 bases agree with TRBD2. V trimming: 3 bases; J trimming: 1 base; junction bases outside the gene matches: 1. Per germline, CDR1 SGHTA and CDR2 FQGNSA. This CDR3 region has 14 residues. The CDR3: CASSLAGGQETQYF. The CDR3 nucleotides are TGTGCCAGCAGCTTGGCGGGAGGCCAAGAGACCCAGTACTTC.

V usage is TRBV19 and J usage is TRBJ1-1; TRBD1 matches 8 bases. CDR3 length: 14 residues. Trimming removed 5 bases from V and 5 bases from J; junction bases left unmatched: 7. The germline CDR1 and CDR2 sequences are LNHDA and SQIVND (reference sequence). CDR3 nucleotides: TGTGCCAGTAGTTTATCCAGGGGGCGGACTGAAGCTTTCTTT. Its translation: CASSLSRGRTEAFF.

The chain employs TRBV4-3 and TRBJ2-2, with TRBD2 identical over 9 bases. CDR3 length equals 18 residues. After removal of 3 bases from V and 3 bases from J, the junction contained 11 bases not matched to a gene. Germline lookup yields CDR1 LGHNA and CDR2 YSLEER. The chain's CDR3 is CASSHNLLAGVDTGELFF. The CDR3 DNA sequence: TGCGCCAGCAGCCATAATCTCTTAGCGGGAGTTGACACCGGGGAGCTGTTTTTT.

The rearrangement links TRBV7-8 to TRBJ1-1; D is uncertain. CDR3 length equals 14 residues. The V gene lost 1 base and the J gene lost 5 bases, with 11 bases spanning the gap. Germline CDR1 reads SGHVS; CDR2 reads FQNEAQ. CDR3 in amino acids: CASSLGANPTEAFF. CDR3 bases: TGTGCCAGCAGCTTAGGAGCAAACCCAACTGAAGCTTTCTTT.

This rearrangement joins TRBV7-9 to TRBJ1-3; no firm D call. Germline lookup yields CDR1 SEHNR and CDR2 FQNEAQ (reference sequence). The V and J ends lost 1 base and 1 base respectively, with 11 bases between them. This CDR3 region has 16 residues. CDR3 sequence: CASSLVKEFSGNTIYF. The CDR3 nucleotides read TGTGCCAGCAGCTTAGTGAAGGAGTTTTCTGGAAACACCATATATTTT.

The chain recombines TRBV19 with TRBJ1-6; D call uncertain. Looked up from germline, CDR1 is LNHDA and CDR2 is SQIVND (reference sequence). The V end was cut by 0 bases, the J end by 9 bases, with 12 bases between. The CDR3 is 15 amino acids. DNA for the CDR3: TGTGCCAGTAGTATAGATACGGCGGGATCTTCACCCCTCCACTTT. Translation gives CASSIDTAGSSPLHF.